What follows is one T cell receptor beta chain and its context. Only in-frame clones appear in the TCRdb table, and some are missing; sequencing was by immunoSEQ multiplex PCR. Seen here are 400,000 to 450,000 clones, roughly 90% observed once, and the top ten hold 0.65% to 1%. These data come from a study of blood T cell repertoires in COVID-19. CDR3 length: 12 residues. Trimming took off 4 bases at V and 4 bases at J, with 7 bases between the two ends. CDR1 and CDR2 (germline): SNHLY, FYNNEI. The genes are TRBV2 and TRBJ1-2; D may be TRBD1 (5 bases). This receptor was identified in a man aged 18 to 30 with COVID-19, enrolled during active disease. Source material: peripheral blood. As DNA, the CDR3 is TGTGCCAGCAGTGGACAGAGCTATGGCTACACCTTC. This encodes CASSGQSYGYTF.